The source of this TCR beta chain is a study of blood T cell repertoires in COVID-19. Study at large: The analysed material was cDNA or gDNA that came from T cells, B-cell-depleted T cells, or PBMCs.

The germline V and J ends were trimmed by 1 base and 6 bases, with 5 bases remaining between them. The CDR3 runs to 12 residues. Germline values: CDR1 SGHVS, CDR2 FNYEAQ. Generated by immunoSEQ multiplex PCR, the TCRdb table keeps only in-frame clones and is missing some. Among over 250,000 clones listed, roughly 86% were seen once. The sequence came from a man aged 40-49 years who had recovered from COVID-19. The chain links TRBV7-6 to TRBJ2-3; D unclear. The material sequenced was peripheral blood. For the CDR3, the DNA is TGTGCCAGCAGCTTAGGCGCGGATACGCAGTATTTT. Its translation: CASSLGADTQYF.